The clone carrying this TCR beta chain was seen a handful of times. Antigen specificity is unknown. This sample stems from a study of cytomegalovirus exposure and HLA in healthy donors. Notes on the study in general: Analyzed later, most CMV-associated TCR beta chains appeared HLA-restricted. Sequencing probably produced one cluster of sequence variants that were highly shared.

Both 60 Vbeta primers and 13 Jbeta primers went into the PCR. The method was immunoSEQ multiplex PCR; TCRdb's version includes in-frame clones alone and lacks a portion of them. Altogether about 90,000 clones are present, approximately 65% being singletons, with the ten largest covering around 1.9%. This receptor was identified in a man aged 30-40 years in good health and CMV-seronegative. Sequenced material: PBMCs.

This CDR3 reads CASSERQGFLHGELFF. The DNA of the CDR3 is TGTGCCAGCAGTGAACGGCAGGGCTTTCTCCACGGGGAGCTGTTTTTT. This sequence joins TRBV6-1 and TRBJ2-2, with D perhaps matching TRBD1 (5 bases). Trimming shortened V by 2 bases and J by 7 bases, and 17 bases separated the two germline ends. CDR1 MNHNS and CDR2 SASEGT come from the germline V gene. CDR3 length: 16 residues.